A selection of T cell receptor beta chains follows, all from one sample in a study of T cell repertoires in cytomegalovirus infection. TCRdb reanalysed the reads using MiXCR and keeps one entry per CDR3 protein. The sample holds fewer than 700,000 distinct CDR3 sequences; roughly 26% are singletons and the top ten take roughly 8%. The specimen was CD8+ T cells from PBMCs. The receptors here all came from a human donor in good health (CMV status not recorded). Some clones in this sample may be carry-over from other donors' samples. CDR3s include the opening cysteine and the closing phenylalanine or tryptophan. A D gene is named only where the DNA matches it firmly. Size is stated for part of the rows, as once, few or many counts, or as a class when the clone is expanded.

D: -; V: TRBV25-1; size: few; J: TRBJ2-3; length: 13; CDR3: CASFGPPEHTQYF; DNA: TGTGCCAGCTTCGGGCCCCCGGAACATACGCAGTATTTT
D: TRBD1; V: TRBV20-1; size: few; J: TRBJ1-1; length: 14; CDR3: CSARVLDRGAEAFF; DNA: TGCAGTGCTAGAGTCCTAGACAGGGGAGCTGAAGCTTTCTTT
D: -; V: TRBV28; size: -; J: TRBJ2-5; length: 14; CDR3: CASSFEGFWETQYF; DNA: TGTGCCAGCAGTTTCGAGGGTTTTTGGGAGACCCAGTACTTC
D: -; V: TRBV7-6; size: few; J: TRBJ2-3; length: 16; CDR3: CASSLASGVYTDTQYF; DNA: TGTGCCAGCAGCTTAGCGTCCGGGGTTTATACAGATACGCAGTATTTT
D: -; V: TRBV7-2; size: many; J: TRBJ2-6; length: 18; CDR3: CASSLAISRSSGANVLTF; DNA: TGTGCCAGCAGCTTAGCCATCTCTCGGTCGTCTGGGGCCAACGTCCTGACTTTC
D: -; V: TRBV7-2; size: many; J: TRBJ1-3; length: 12; CDR3: CALLGVRNTIYF; DNA: TGTGCCCTTCTGGGGGTGAGAAACACCATATATTTT
D: -; V: TRBV13; size: few; J: TRBJ1-2; length: 14; CDR3: CASSSTGTPLSYTF; DNA: TGTGCCAGCAGCTCCACCGGGACACCTCTGAGTTACACCTTC
D: -; V: TRBV7-2; size: many; J: TRBJ2-7; length: 12; CDR3: CASSPPAYEQYF; DNA: TGTGCCAGCAGCCCCCCAGCCTACGAGCAGTACTTC
D: TRBD1; V: TRBV29-1; size: -; J: TRBJ1-2; length: 18; CDR3: CSVELRTPATGGYYGYTF; DNA: TGCAGCGTTGAACTTAGGACCCCGGCGACAGGGGGATACTATGGCTACACCTTC
D: TRBD2; V: TRBV3-1; size: -; J: TRBJ2-3; length: 17; CDR3: CASSGRLAGITGDTQYF; DNA: TGTGCCAGCAGCGGCAGACTAGCGGGGATCACAGGCGATACGCAGTATTTT
D: TRBD1; V: TRBV7-8; size: many; J: TRBJ2-2; length: 16; CDR3: CASSKGQGRSTGELFF; DNA: TGTGCCAGCAGTAAAGGACAGGGCCGTAGCACCGGGGAGCTGTTTTTT
D: TRBD1; V: TRBV7-9; size: -; J: TRBJ2-7; length: 14; CDR3: CASSPRDRFYEQYF; DNA: TGTGCCAGCAGCCCCCGGGACAGGTTCTACGAGCAGTACTTC
D: TRBD1; V: TRBV7-6; size: -; J: TRBJ1-1; length: 16; CDR3: CASSFTPGQLNTEAFF; DNA: TGTGCCAGCAGCTTTACGCCGGGACAGCTGAACACTGAAGCTTTCTTT
D: -; V: TRBV7-9; size: -; J: TRBJ1-2; length: 10; CDR3: CASNSRTGDF; DNA: TGTGCCAGCAACTCCCGGACGGGAGACTTC
D: TRBD2; V: TRBV24-1; size: few; J: TRBJ2-1; length: 16; CDR3: CATSDPGLAGENEQFF; DNA: TGTGCCACCAGTGACCCGGGACTAGCGGGGGAGAATGAGCAGTTCTTC
D: TRBD2; V: TRBV29-1; size: few; J: TRBJ2-5; length: 15; CDR3: CSVDTGGGAGETQYF; DNA: TGCAGCGTTGATACTGGCGGGGGGGCTGGGGAGACCCAGTACTTC
D: -; V: TRBV7-8; size: many; J: TRBJ2-1; length: 16; CDR3: CASSLFATGHHNEQFF; DNA: TGTGCCAGCAGCTTATTCGCGACGGGACATCACAATGAGCAGTTCTTC
D: -; V: TRBV20-1; size: few; J: TRBJ1-5; length: 13; CDR3: CSASSGVVQPQHF; DNA: TGCAGTGCTTCTTCAGGGGTTGTCCAGCCCCAGCATTTT
D: -; V: TRBV7-8; size: many; J: TRBJ2-3; length: 13; CDR3: CASSFPNTDTQYF; DNA: TGTGCCAGCAGCTTTCCTAACACAGATACGCAGTATTTT
D: -; V: TRBV6-2/TRBV6-3; size: few; J: TRBJ2-7; length: 14; CDR3: CASSPRGDSYEQYF; DNA: TGTGCCAGCAGTCCTAGGGGGGACTCCTACGAGCAGTACTTC